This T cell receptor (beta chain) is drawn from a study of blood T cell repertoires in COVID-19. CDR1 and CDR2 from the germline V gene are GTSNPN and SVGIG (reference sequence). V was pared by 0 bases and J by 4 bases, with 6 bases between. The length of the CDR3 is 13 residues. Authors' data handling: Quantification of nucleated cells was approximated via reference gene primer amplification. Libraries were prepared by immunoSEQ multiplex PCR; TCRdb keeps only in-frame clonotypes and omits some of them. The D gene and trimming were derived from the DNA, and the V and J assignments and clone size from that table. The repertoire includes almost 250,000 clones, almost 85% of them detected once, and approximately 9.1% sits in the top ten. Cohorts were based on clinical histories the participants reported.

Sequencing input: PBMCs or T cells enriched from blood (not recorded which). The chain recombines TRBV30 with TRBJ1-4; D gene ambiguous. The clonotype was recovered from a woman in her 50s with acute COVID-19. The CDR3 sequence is CAWSVQVNEKLFF. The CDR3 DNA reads TGTGCCTGGAGTGTGCAGGTTAATGAAAAACTGTTTTTT. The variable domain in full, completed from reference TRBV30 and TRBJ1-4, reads SQTIHQWPATLVQPVGSPLSLECTVEGTSNPNLYWYRQAAGRGLQLLFYSVGIGQISSEVPQNLSASRPQDRQFILSSKKLLLSDSGFYLCAWSVQVNEKLFFGSGTQLSVL.